This T cell receptor beta chain came from a study of shared clonotypes between healthy human individuals. Whole-study findings and limits: The study found about 5% of naive CD4 clonotypes shared across several donors. Estimated clonotype richness was generally higher in naive than memory subsets. Among non-shared clonotypes, generation probabilities were lower than among those shared by all four donors.

CD45RO negativity and positive selection for CCR7 defined naive CD8 cells, a population that excluded terminally differentiated effector memory CD45RA+ cells. This clone was counted once. Its antigen is currently unknown. Assay: immunoSEQ multiplex PCR; the TCRdb copy retains only in-frame clones and omits some. The data show 2 million or so clones, roughly 95% seen once. V dropped 6 bases and J dropped 7 bases, with 13 bases sitting between them. This CDR3 spans 12 amino acids. Germline lookup yields CDR1 SEHNR and CDR2 FQNEAQ (reference sequence). The sample consisted of naive CD8+ T cells sorted from blood. This clonotype was obtained from a young man in good health. V and J are TRBV7-9 and TRBJ2-7, with D possibly matching TRBD2 (5 bases). CDR3 DNA: TGTGCCAGCAGAGATCACGAGCGGGAGCAGTACTTC. Its translation: CASRDHEREQYF. Looking up the rest from reference TRBV7-9 and TRBJ2-7 gives the full variable domain: DTGVSQNPRHKITKRGQNVTFRCDPISEHNRLYWYRQTLGQGPEFLTYFQNEAQLEKSRLLSDRFSAERPKGSFSTLEIQRTEQGDSAMYLCASRDHEREQYFGPGTRLTVT.